Each of the 26 T cell receptor beta chains below was sequenced from the same sample in a study of cytotoxic CD8 clonotypes in ibrutinib-treated CLL. The repertoire was sequenced with immunoSEQ multiplex PCR; TCRdb's copy has only in-frame clones and lacks some. The sample yields fewer than 35,000 clones, roughly 85% seen once. Sequencing used PBMCs, obtained after 24 months of ibrutinib treatment. All receptors derive from a human donor with chronic lymphocytic leukemia.

This clone came up once. This chain's CDR3 is CASSPRQGGEYGYTF. CDR3 in DNA: TGTGCCAGCTCACCACGACAGGGAGGCGAATATGGCTACACCTTC. The V call is TRBV18, the J call TRBJ1-2, with TRBD1 matching over 7 bases. V lost 1 base and J lost 5; bases outside the gene matches: 7. Germline CDR1 KGHSH, CDR2 LQKENI. The CDR3 is 15 residues long.

The rearrangement uses TRBV4-2 and TRBJ2-1; D gene unclear. Trimming cost V 0 bases and J 3 bases, with 6 bases left between them. Germline lookup yields CDR1 LGHNA and CDR2 YNFKEQ. There are 14 residues in the CDR3. Here the CDR3 reads CASSQDEDYNEQFF. In DNA form, the CDR3 reads TGTGCCAGCAGCCAAGACGAGGACTACAATGAGCAGTTCTTC.

This sequence joins TRBV7-9 and TRBJ2-5; D assignment may be TRBD1 or TRBD2 (5 bases each). This CDR3 has 12 amino acids. CDR1 and CDR2 (germline): SEHNR, FQNEAQ (reference sequence). V was clipped by 6 bases and J by 3 bases, with 8 bases between them. The chain's CDR3 is CASRRGEETQYF. In DNA, the CDR3 is TGTGCCAGCAGAAGAGGGGAAGAGACCCAGTACTTC.

The chain links TRBV4-1 to TRBJ1-3; D is unresolved. Germline V lookup: CDR1 MGHRA, CDR2 YSYEKL. Trimming stripped 5 bases from V and 0 bases from J, with 11 bases between. This CDR3 has 15 amino acids. The DNA of the CDR3 is TGCGCCAGCAGCATTACAGAGAGCTCTGGAAACACCATATATTTT. Amino acid sequence: CASSITESSGNTIYF.

This chain connects TRBV25-1 to TRBJ1-1, with D hard to call. The CDR3 covers 13 residues. Trimming stripped 2 bases from V and 11 bases from J, with 15 bases between. Germline lookup yields CDR1 MGHDK and CDR2 SYGVNS. CDR3 sequence: CASSEPTGSRAFF. CDR3 nucleotide sequence: TGTGCCAGCAGTGAACCTACCGGGAGCCGGGCTTTCTTT.

The chain links TRBV9 to TRBJ2-2, with D perhaps matching TRBD1 (5 bases). The germline gives CDR1 SGDLS, CDR2 YYNGEE. This CDR3 is built from 15 residues. Trimming removed 0 bases from V and 4 bases from J, with 10 bases in between. CDR3 sequence (DNA): TGTGCCAGCAGCGTAGAGGGGTGGAGCACCGGGGAGCTGTTTTTT. Translated, it gives CASSVEGWSTGELFF.

The J gene is TRBJ2-7, the V gene TRBV30, with TRBD2 identical over 8 bases. J was trimmed by 6 bases and V by 8 bases; bases with no gene match: 15. The CDR3 is 14 amino acids. Per germline, CDR1 GTSNPN and CDR2 SVGIG (reference sequence). In DNA form, the CDR3 reads TGTGCCAGCAGCCCCGGGAGGGGGTCTCGCGAGCAGTACTTC. This gives the protein CASSPGRGSREQYF.

V gene TRBV14 combines with J gene TRBJ1-6, with 7 bases lining up with TRBD1. The germline V gene has CDR1 SGHDN and CDR2 FVKESK. The CDR3 is made up of 16 amino acids. V gave up 0 bases and J gave up 5 bases; unmatched junction bases: 4. The CDR3 DNA reads TGTGCCAGCAGCCAAGATGAACAGGGGCATAATTCACCCCTCCACTTT. Amino acids: CASSQDEQGHNSPLHF.

This chain uses TRBV7-8 with TRBJ2-1, with TRBD1 as a possible D gene (7 bases). The CDR3 has 16 amino acids. Germline V gene data show CDR1 as SGHVS and CDR2 as FQNEAQ. Trimming cost V 1 base and J 8 bases, with 18 bases left between them. The CDR3 is CASSLGSRGGGYEQFF. The CDR3 nucleotides read TGTGCCAGCAGCTTAGGGTCGAGAGGAGGGGGCTATGAGCAGTTCTTC.

CDR3 sequence: CASTVFWGQDSPLHF. In nucleotides, the CDR3 is TGCGCCAGCACCGTCTTTTGGGGTCAGGATTCACCCCTCCACTTT. V and J are TRBV5-1 and TRBJ1-6, with no clear D. The CDR3 totals 15 residues. Trimming removed 6 bases at V and 8 bases at J, with 18 bases between. Germline values: CDR1 SGHRS, CDR2 YFSETQ.

The chain employs TRBV5-1 and TRBJ1-1, with a tentative D call TRBD1 (5 bases). The V end was cut by 0 bases, the J end by 0 bases, with 9 bases between. CDR3 size: 15 residues. Germline V CDR1 and CDR2: SGHRS, YFSETQ. This CDR3 is CASSLGQFMNTEAFF. For the CDR3, the DNA is TGCGCCAGCAGCTTGGGACAGTTCATGAACACTGAAGCTTTCTTT.

The J gene is TRBJ1-2, the V gene TRBV7-2; 7 positions match TRBD1. Germline V CDR1 and CDR2: SGHTA, FQGNSA. There are 16 residues in the CDR3. J lost 5 bases, V lost 5 bases, and 14 bases had no gene match. The CDR3 sequence is CASSPGGGAVTYGYTF. The CDR3 nucleotides are TGTGCCAGCAGCCCAGGGGGGGGCGCGGTTACTTATGGCTACACCTTC.

The chain has TRBV9 and TRBJ1-6, with 9 positions matching TRBD1. Trimming removed 4 bases from V and 11 bases from J; junction bases left unmatched: 16. The CDR3 runs to 17 residues. From germline, CDR1 is SGDLS and CDR2 YYNGEE. Here the CDR3 DNA reads TGTGCCAGCAGCAGCTTTCCTATGGGGGACAGGGTCCCACCCCTCCACTTT. This sequence encodes CASSSFPMGDRVPPLHF.

The chain combines TRBV7-9 with TRBJ1-2; D unclear. Trimming took 3 bases from V and 0 from J, leaving 8 bases between them. The CDR3 has 14 amino acids. Germline assignment: CDR1 SEHNR and CDR2 FQNEAQ (reference sequence). The CDR3 region is CASSFTRSNYGYTF. For the CDR3, the DNA is TGTGCCAGCAGCTTTACACGATCTAACTATGGCTACACCTTC.

The V gene is TRBV6-6, the J gene TRBJ1-2; 10 bases agree with TRBD1. V shed 4 bases, J shed 7 bases, and the junction held 6 bases outside the gene matches. CDR1 is MNHNY, CDR2 SVGAGI, per germline (reference sequence). The CDR3 consists of 14 residues. CDR3 bases: TGTGCCAGCAGTTCCGGGACAGGGGCGGGTGGCTACACCTTC. Encoded protein: CASSSGTGAGGYTF.

The chain joins TRBV7-9 to TRBJ2-2, with D hard to call. V was pared by 1 base and J by 0 bases, with 18 bases between. CDR1 is SEHNR, CDR2 FQNEAQ, per germline (reference sequence). CDR3 size: 19 residues. CDR3 DNA: TGTGCCAGCAGCTTAGATGGAAACCAATCCTTCGCGAACACCGGGGAGCTGTTTTTT. This gives the protein CASSLDGNQSFANTGELFF.

V and J are TRBV11-2 and TRBJ2-2; no firm D call. The CDR3 is made up of 11 amino acids. Looked up from germline, CDR1 is SGHAT and CDR2 is FQNNGV. Trimming left V 4 bases short and J 6 bases short, with 3 bases between. DNA of the CDR3: TGTGCCAGCAGCTCTCCCGGGGAGCTGTTTTTT. Translating it yields CASSSPGELFF.

The V gene is TRBV6-5, the J gene TRBJ1-2; D is ambiguous. V lost 4 bases and J lost 6, with 15 bases in between. CDR3 size: 14 residues. From germline, CDR1 is MNHEY and CDR2 SVGAGI. CDR3 loop: CASSLQVRSDGYTF. The CDR3 bases are TGTGCCAGCAGTTTGCAGGTCAGATCGGATGGCTACACCTTC.

This clone has a single count. The CDR3 DNA reads TGTGCCAGCAGCCAAGAGACAGGGGCCGGAAACACCATATATTTT. This sequence encodes CASSQETGAGNTIYF. The rearrangement uses TRBV4-2 and TRBJ1-3; TRBD1 aligns across 8 bases. Germline-derived CDR1 and CDR2 are LGHNA and YNFKEQ. Trimming removed 0 bases from V and 4 bases from J; junction bases left unmatched: 2. The CDR3 has 15 residues.

This chain connects TRBV5-1 to TRBJ1-1; a weak D match, TRBD1 (6 bases). The CDR3 is 15 amino acids. CDR1 and CDR2 from the germline V gene are SGHRS and YFSETQ. With 4 bases removed from V and 2 bases from J, the gap between germline ends came to 15 bases. The CDR3 spells CASSTTQGLNTEAFF. DNA for the CDR3: TGCGCCAGCAGCACAACTCAGGGGCTTAACACTGAAGCTTTCTTT.

The V and J genes are TRBV6-6 and TRBJ1-1, with a possible D match to TRBD1 (5 bases). This CDR3 has 14 amino acids. Germline assignment: CDR1 MNHNY and CDR2 SVGAGI (reference sequence). V lost 2 bases to trimming and J lost 6 bases, with 13 bases between them. CDR3 DNA sequence: TGTGCCAGCAGTTACGGGGGACGCGGGTCTGAAGCTTTCTTT. It yields the protein CASSYGGRGSEAFF.

This rearrangement joins TRBV19 to TRBJ2-1; D is perhaps TRBD2 (7 bases). V lost 8 bases and J 9 bases, leaving 17 bases between the germline ends. Germline CDR1 LNHDA, CDR2 SQIVND (reference sequence). CDR3 size: 13 residues. The CDR3 is CASVLRGGSEQFF. CDR3 in DNA: TGTGCCAGTGTTTTGAGGGGGGGCAGTGAGCAGTTCTTC. Full variable domain (outside the CDR3, taken from reference TRBV19 and TRBJ2-1): DGGITQSPKYLFRKEGQNVTLSCEQNLNHDAMYWYRQDPGQGLRLIYYSQIVNDFQKGDIAEGYSVSREKKESFPLTVTSAQKNPTAFYLCASVLRGGSEQFFGPGTRLTVL.

This chain connects TRBV2 to TRBJ2-6, with 7 positions matching TRBD2. The germline V gene encodes CDR1 SNHLY and CDR2 FYNNEI. CDR3 length: 16 amino acids. V gave up 6 bases and J gave up 0 bases; unmatched junction bases: 5. CDR3 DNA sequence: TGTGCCAGCAGGGGAGGGTCCCGCTCTGGGGCCAACGTCCTGACTTTC. This sequence encodes CASRGGSRSGANVLTF.

The chain recombines TRBV10-3 with TRBJ2-7; possible D gene TRBD2, 6 bases. From germline, CDR1 is ENHRY and CDR2 SYGVKD. The germline V and J ends were trimmed by 7 bases and 7 bases, with 23 bases remaining between them. The CDR3 has 15 amino acids. This chain's CDR3 is CAITRASPGVEEQYF. The CDR3 DNA is TGTGCCATCACTCGGGCCTCTCCGGGAGTCGAGGAGCAGTACTTC.

In its sample, this clone was seen a few times. V and J are TRBV6-5 and TRBJ1-3; D is undetermined. This CDR3 spans 15 amino acids. V was shortened by 2 bases and J by 0 bases, with 8 bases between the two germline ends. The V gene's germline CDR1 is MNHEY and CDR2 SVGAGI. As DNA, the CDR3 is TGTGCCAGCAGTTACGGCGGCTTCTCTGGAAACACCATATATTTT. Its protein product is CASSYGGFSGNTIYF.

The chain combines TRBV6-5 with TRBJ1-2; tentatively, D is TRBD1 (5 bases). The length of the CDR3 is 13 residues. Germline V lookup: CDR1 MNHEY, CDR2 SVGAGI. Trimming removed 5 bases from V and 6 bases from J, with 13 bases in between. DNA of the CDR3: TGTGCCAGCAGTGGGGGGGGGATTGATGGCTACACCTTC. Its translation: CASSGGGIDGYTF.